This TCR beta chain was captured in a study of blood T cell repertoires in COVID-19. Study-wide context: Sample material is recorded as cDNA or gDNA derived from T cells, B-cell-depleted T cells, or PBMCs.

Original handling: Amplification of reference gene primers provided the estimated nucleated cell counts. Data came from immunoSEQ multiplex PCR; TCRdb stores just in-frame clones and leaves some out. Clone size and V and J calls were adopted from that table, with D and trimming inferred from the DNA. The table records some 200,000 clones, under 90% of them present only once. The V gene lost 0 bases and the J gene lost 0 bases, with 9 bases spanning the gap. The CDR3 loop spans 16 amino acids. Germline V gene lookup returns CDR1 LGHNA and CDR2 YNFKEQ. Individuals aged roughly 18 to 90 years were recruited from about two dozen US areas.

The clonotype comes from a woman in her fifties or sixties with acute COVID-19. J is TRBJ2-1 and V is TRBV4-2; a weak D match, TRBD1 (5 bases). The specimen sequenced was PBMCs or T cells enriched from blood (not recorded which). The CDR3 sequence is CASSQDRVFSYNEQFF. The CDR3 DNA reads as TGTGCCAGCAGCCAAGACAGGGTTTTCTCCTACAATGAGCAGTTCTTC.